The entry below describes one TCR beta chain. This clone came up a few times. It lacks a known antigen. Base qualities are not recorded, but no much larger clone differs from it by a single base. The record originates from a study of blood T cell repertoires in COVID-19 (TCRdb year 2020). For the study in its entirety: Samples covering the acute and convalescent phases of COVID-19 were provided by collaborators in the United States, Italy and Spain. The prospective study material was composed of cDNA or gDNA derived from T cells, B-cell-depleted T cells, or PBMCs. Deeply sampled blood TCRbeta repertoires from subjects exposed to, actively infected with, or recovered from COVID-19 were included in the dataset. A freely available public database, intended as a resource for researchers studying the immune response to SARS-CoV-2, is where the repertoires were released. Samples came from the ongoing ImmuneRACE study (first 160 participants) plus 1,254 subjects from 6 global collaborators. The sample metadata nearly always contained a de-identified subject ID, COVID-19 status, age in years and sex. Where HLA class I and class II types were available, the types were taken from metadata supplied by the sample provider, not from assay-based typing.

Per the germline V gene, MNHNS is the CDR1 and SASEGT is the CDR2. At the junction V is shortened by 0 bases and J by 5 bases, with 23 bases in between. Measured from the cysteine to the phenylalanine, the CDR3 is 19 residues long. This entry keeps only the CDR3 DNA: 57 bases, framed from base 1. TCRbeta CDR3 regions were amplified from genomic DNA using the immunoSEQ Assay, a bias-controlled multiplex PCR. The authors' pipeline ran thus. The number of nucleated cells in each sample was estimated by amplification of reference gene primers within the assay. To quantify the absolute abundance of each unique TCRbeta CDR3 rearrangement, sequence reads were collapsed and filtered. For each sample, productive Simpson clonality was calculated by taking the square root of Simpson's diversity index across productive rearrangements. Held by TCRdb, this immuneACCESS table contains in-frame sequences only and omits some clones. Under half of the omission traces to an unresolved V gene where checked; the cause of the rest is unknown. That table is the source of V, J and clone size, and D and trimming were worked out from the DNA. The sample data list 400,000 to 550,000 clones, and around 89% of these were observed just once. 4.3% of the sample comes from the top ten.

The full study reports these points: The quantity of clinical and demographic metadata differed by source and by participant and was supplied without curation.

Each collaborating institution followed its own protocols to collect whole blood in K2EDTA tubes. For TCRbeta analysis, collaborators shipped samples in one of three forms: frozen whole blood, isolated PBMCs, or DNA extracted from either of those sample types. The rearranged chain carries TRBV6-1 and TRBJ2-1; matching of 5 bases hints at TRBD2 as the D gene. This TCR derives from a woman in her twenties or thirties with acute or convalescent COVID-19. The sequenced sample consisted of peripheral blood. The DNA sequence follows: TGTGCCAGCAGTGAAGCGCGAGGTTTTTCGAGGGTGGGAGACAATGAGCAGTTCTTC. The resulting protein is CASSEARGFSRVGDNEQFF.